The clone carrying this T cell receptor beta chain occurred a few times. Uncontrolled infections, other autoimmune diseases, pregnancy or lactation led to exclusion of patients. On the basis of clinical symptoms, serum thyroxine and TRAb, thyroid ultrasound and orbital computed tomography, diagnoses were made. Blood was obtained at the first hyperthyroidism diagnosis, which preceded any ophthalmopathy symptoms. Out of over 7.5 ml of fresh peripheral blood came the PBMCs. The data were obtained in a study of T cells in Graves' hyperthyroidism and ophthalmopathy. Researchers took RNA transcripts and amplified the TCR beta CDR3 regions from them. Initially, a first-round RT-PCR of the TCR CDR3 employed the HTBI primer set. TCRdb reprocessed the multiplex PCR reads with MiXCR, giving one entry per CDR3 protein. The table lists 370,000 or so distinct CDR3 sequences, about 14% of them singletons. Looked up from germline, CDR1 is MDHEN and CDR2 is SYDVKM. V lost 3 bases to trimming and J lost 9 bases, with 6 bases between them. The length of the CDR3 is 11 residues.

The sequenced material came from blood. This sequence was found in a man aged 25 to 45 with Graves' hyperthyroidism that later progressed to Graves' ophthalmopathy. V gene TRBV28 combines with J gene TRBJ2-1, with D unresolved. As DNA, the CDR3 is TGTGCCAGCAGTTTGGCATCTGAGCAGTTCTTC. Protein sequence: CASSLASEQFF.